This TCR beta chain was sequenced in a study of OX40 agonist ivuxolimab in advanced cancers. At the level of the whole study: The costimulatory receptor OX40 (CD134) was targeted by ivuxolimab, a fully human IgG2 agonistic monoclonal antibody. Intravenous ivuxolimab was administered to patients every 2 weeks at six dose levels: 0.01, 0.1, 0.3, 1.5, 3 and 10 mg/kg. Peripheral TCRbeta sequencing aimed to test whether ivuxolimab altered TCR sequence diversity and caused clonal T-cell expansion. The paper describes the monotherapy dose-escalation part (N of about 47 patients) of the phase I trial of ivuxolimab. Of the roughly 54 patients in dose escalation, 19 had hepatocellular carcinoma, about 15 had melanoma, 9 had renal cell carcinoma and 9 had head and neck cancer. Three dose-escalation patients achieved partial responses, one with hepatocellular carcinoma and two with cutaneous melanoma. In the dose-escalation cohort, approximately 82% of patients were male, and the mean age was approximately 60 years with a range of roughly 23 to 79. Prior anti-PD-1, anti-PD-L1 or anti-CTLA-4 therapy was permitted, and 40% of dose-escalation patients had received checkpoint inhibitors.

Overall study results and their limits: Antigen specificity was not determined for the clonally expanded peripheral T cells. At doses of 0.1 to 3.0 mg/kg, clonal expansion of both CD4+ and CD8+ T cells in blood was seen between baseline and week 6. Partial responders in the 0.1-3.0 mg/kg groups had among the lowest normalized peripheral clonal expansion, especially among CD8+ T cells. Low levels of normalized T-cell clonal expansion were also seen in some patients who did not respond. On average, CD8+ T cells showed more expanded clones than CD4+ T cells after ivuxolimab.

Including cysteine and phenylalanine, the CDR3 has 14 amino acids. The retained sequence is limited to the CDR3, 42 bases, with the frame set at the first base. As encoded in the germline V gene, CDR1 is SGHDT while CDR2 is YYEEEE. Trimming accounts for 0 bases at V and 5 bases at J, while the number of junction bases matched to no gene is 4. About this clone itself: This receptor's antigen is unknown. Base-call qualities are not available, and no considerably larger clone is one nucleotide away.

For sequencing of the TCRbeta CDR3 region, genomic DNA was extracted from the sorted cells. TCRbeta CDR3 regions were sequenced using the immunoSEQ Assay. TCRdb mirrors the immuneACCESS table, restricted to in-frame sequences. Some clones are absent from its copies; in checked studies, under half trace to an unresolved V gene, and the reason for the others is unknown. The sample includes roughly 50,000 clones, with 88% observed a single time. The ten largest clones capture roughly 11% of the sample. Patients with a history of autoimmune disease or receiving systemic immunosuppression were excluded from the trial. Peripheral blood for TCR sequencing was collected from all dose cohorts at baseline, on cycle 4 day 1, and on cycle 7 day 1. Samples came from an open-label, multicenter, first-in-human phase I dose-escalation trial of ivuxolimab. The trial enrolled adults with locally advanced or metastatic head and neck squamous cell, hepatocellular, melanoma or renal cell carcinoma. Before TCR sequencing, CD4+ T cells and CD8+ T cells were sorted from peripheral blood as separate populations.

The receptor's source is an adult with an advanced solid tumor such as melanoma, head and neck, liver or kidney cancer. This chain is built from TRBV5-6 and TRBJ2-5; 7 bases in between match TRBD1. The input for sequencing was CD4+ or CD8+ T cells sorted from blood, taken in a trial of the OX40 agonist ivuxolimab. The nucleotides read TGTGCCAGCAGCTTGGGACAGGGATGGGAGACCCAGTACTTC. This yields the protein CASSLGQGWETQYF. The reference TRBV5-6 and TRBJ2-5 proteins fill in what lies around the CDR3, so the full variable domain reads DAGVTQSPTHLIKTRGQQVTLRCSPKSGHDTVSWYQQALGQGPQFIFQYYEEEERQRGNFPDRFSGHQFPNYSSELNVNALLLGDSALYLCASSLGQGWETQYFGPGTRLLVL.